This T cell receptor beta chain was sequenced during a study of T cell responses to AZD1222 COVID-19 vaccine. General observations from the study: Spike was spanned by vaccine-associated CD4 TCRs, with dominance at 160-218 and 743-854. In a largely white British group with more females than males, clonal diversity was possibly underestimated.

The protocol was immunoSEQ multiplex PCR, while the TCRdb copy is restricted to in-frame clones and leaves out a portion. The sample has some 150,000 clones; 92% are singletons. Whether given at about 4 or about 12 weeks, second doses were pooled. Turning to this clone: Its antigen is currently unknown.

V was clipped by 5 bases and J by 5 bases, with 16 bases between them. CDR1 and CDR2 (germline): MGHDK, SYGVNS. This CDR3 region has 16 residues. Sequencing was performed on peripheral blood, taken 28 days after the second AZD1222 dose. This chain uses TRBV25-1 with TRBJ1-6; maybe TRBD1 (5 bases). The sequence was collected from an adult who received the AZD1222 COVID-19 vaccine. As DNA, the CDR3 is TGTGCCAGCAGTCCAAGATACACAGGCGATAATTCACCCCTCCACTTT. Its protein is CASSPRYTGDNSPLHF. The whole variable domain, filled in from reference TRBV25-1 and TRBJ1-6, reads EADIYQTPRYLVIGTGKKITLECSQTMGHDKMYWYQQDPGMELHLIHYSYGVNSTEKGDLSSESTVSRIRTEHFPLTLESARPSHTSQYLCASSPRYTGDNSPLHFGNGTRLTVT.